Following are 31 T cell receptor beta chains from one sample sequenced in a study of T cell repertoires in cytomegalovirus infection. TCRdb analysed the reads with MiXCR anew, one entry per CDR3 protein. The profile shows about 890,000 distinct CDR3 sequences, around 31% of them singletons. The antigens for these receptors are not known. The material sequenced was cultured CD8+ T cells from PBMCs, taken from culture after CMV antigen stimulation. The receptors were gathered from a human donor in good health (CMV status not recorded). Some clones in this sample may be carry-over from other donors' samples.

This rearrangement joins TRBV7-2 to TRBJ2-7; no reliable D call. The CDR3 runs 13 residues. Germline V gene lookup returns CDR1 SGHTA and CDR2 FQGNSA. Written as DNA, the CDR3 is TGTGTCAGCAGCTTGGGCAGTTCCTACGAGCAGTACGTC. This gives the protein CVSSLGSSYEQYV.

This sequence joins TRBV6-2 or TRBV6-3 and TRBJ2-1, with D unclear. This CDR3 region has 13 residues. V was trimmed by 2 bases and J by 7 bases, leaving 9 bases between them. Per the germline V gene, CDR1 is MNHEY and CDR2 is SVGEGT. For the CDR3, the DNA is TGTGCCAGCAGTTACGTCAAGAGGAATGAGCAGTTCTTC. Protein sequence: CASSYVKRNEQFF.

The chain uses TRBV9 and TRBJ2-3; 7 bases are shared with TRBD2. CDR1 and CDR2 from the germline V gene are SGDLS and YYNGEE. This CDR3 region has 14 residues. Trimming took 0 bases from V and 14 from J; bases not matched to a gene: 12. The CDR3 DNA reads as TGTGCCAGCAGCGTAGGCGGGTCTCAGGGAGGGCGGTATTTT. This gives the protein CASSVGGSQGGRYF.

This rearrangement joins TRBV28 to TRBJ1-1; D perhaps matches TRBD1 (6 bases). In germline, CDR1 is MDHEN, CDR2 SYDVKM. V was clipped by 7 bases and J by 4 bases, with 10 bases between them. CDR3 length: 12 amino acids. CDR3 residues: CASTIRGTEAFF. DNA of the CDR3: TGTGCCAGCACTATCAGGGGCACTGAAGCTTTCTTT.

This clonotype was seen more than once but under ten times. CDR3 residues: CASSPRQGGWYGYTF. In DNA, the CDR3 is TGTGCCAGCAGCCCCAGACAGGGAGGTTGGTATGGCTACACCTTC. The rearrangement uses TRBV5-6 and TRBJ1-2, with 7 bases fitting TRBD1. The CDR3 is made up of 15 amino acids. The ends lost 4 bases at V and 5 bases at J; junction bases unmatched: 11. Germline V CDR1 and CDR2: SGHDT, YYEEEE.

The CDR3 protein is CASSFRVSTYNEQFF. DNA of the CDR3: TGCGCCAGCAGCTTCAGGGTTTCTACATACAATGAGCAGTTCTTC. J is TRBJ2-1 and V is TRBV4-1; weak D call: TRBD1 (5 bases). The CDR3 has 15 amino acids. The germline V gene encodes CDR1 MGHRA and CDR2 YSYEKL. The germline V and J ends were trimmed by 5 bases and 4 bases, with 15 bases remaining between them.

The chain uses TRBV5-8 and TRBJ2-7; a possible D gene is TRBD2 (6 bases). Germline loops: CDR1 SGHTS, CDR2 YDEGEE. The CDR3 consists of 15 residues. Trimming removed 4 bases from V and 3 bases from J, with 17 bases in between. The chain's CDR3 is CASSTAMGLIYEQYF. The CDR3 DNA reads TGTGCCAGCAGCACCGCTATGGGACTTATCTACGAGCAGTACTTC.

The CDR3 DNA reads TGTGCCATCAGTGAGTCAGGACGCGGGGAAGCTTTCTTT. Amino acid sequence: CAISESGRGEAFF. The chain has TRBV10-3 and TRBJ1-1; no clear D gene. The CDR3 contains 13 residues. The V gene lost 0 bases and the J gene lost 8 bases, with 10 bases spanning the gap. The germline CDR1 and CDR2 sequences are ENHRY and SYGVKD.

This clonotype has more than one count but fewer than ten. J is TRBJ1-2 and V is TRBV2; tentatively, D is TRBD1 (6 bases). The CDR3 totals 13 residues. CDR1 and CDR2 (germline): SNHLY, FYNNEI. The germline V and J ends were trimmed by 3 bases and 6 bases, with 11 bases remaining between them. CDR3 loop: CASSDGGGNGYTF. Here the CDR3 DNA reads TGTGCCAGCAGTGATGGAGGGGGAAATGGCTACACCTTC.

V is TRBV5-4 and J is TRBJ2-2; TRBD2 aligns across 12 bases. CDR3 length equals 16 residues. The trim removed 2 bases at V and 4 bases at J, leaving 3 bases unmatched. The germline V gene encodes CDR1 SGHNT and CDR2 YYREEE (reference sequence). This CDR3 reads CASSLGLAGLTGELFF. The DNA for the CDR3 is TGTGCCAGCAGCTTAGGACTAGCGGGGCTCACCGGGGAGCTGTTTTTT. The full variable domain, its missing parts supplied by reference TRBV5-4 and TRBJ2-2, is ETGVTQSPTHLIKTRGQQVTLRCSSQSGHNTVSWYQQALGQGPQFIFQYYREEENGRGNFPPRFSGLQFPNYSSELNVNALELDDSALYLCASSLGLAGLTGELFFGEGSRLTVL.

This clonotype was observed a few times. V usage is TRBV27 and J usage is TRBJ2-1; a weak D match, TRBD2 (6 bases). Germline V CDR1 and CDR2: MNHEY, SMNVEV (reference sequence). The germline V and J ends were trimmed by 8 bases and 4 bases, with 12 bases remaining between them. This CDR3 has 13 amino acids. In DNA, the CDR3 is TGTGCCAGCGGGTCGGGACTTTACAATGAGCAGTTCTTC. This encodes CASGSGLYNEQFF.

J is TRBJ1-5 and V is TRBV4-1; a possible D gene is TRBD1 (5 bases). V was trimmed by 3 bases and J by 0 bases, leaving 9 bases between them. This CDR3 spans 15 amino acids. From germline, CDR1 is MGHRA and CDR2 YSYEKL. The CDR3 loop is CASSHWGDSNQPQHF. The CDR3, as DNA: TGCGCCAGCAGCCACTGGGGGGATAGCAATCAGCCCCAGCATTTT.

This clonotype has a single count. This may stem from a read error, because a much larger clone lies one nucleotide away. The chain joins TRBV6-1 to TRBJ1-2; 7 bases match TRBD1. V trimming: 1 base; J trimming: 5 bases; junction bases outside the gene matches: 13. This CDR3 region has 17 residues. Germline CDR1 reads MNHNS; CDR2 reads SASEGT. DNA for the CDR3: TGTGCCAGCAGTGAAGAGATCATGGGACCAGGGGGGTATGGCTACACCTTC. Amino acids: CASSEEIMGPGGYGYTF.

The chain recombines TRBV6-2 or TRBV6-3 with TRBJ2-3, with TRBD1 identical over 12 bases. Trimming at V came to 0 bases and at J to 4 bases, leaving 8 bases not matched to a gene. CDR1 is MNHEY, CDR2 SVGEGT, per germline. There are 18 residues in the CDR3. The CDR3 loop reads CASSYSTRDRGRADTQYF. The DNA for the CDR3 is TGTGCCAGCAGTTACTCGACCAGGGACAGGGGGCGTGCAGATACGCAGTATTTT.

The chain carries TRBV6-2 or TRBV6-3 and TRBJ2-5; 10 nucleotides line up with TRBD2. This CDR3 has 19 residues. The junction had 15 bases not matched to a gene; V was cut back by 0 bases and J by 5 bases. CDR1 MNHEY and CDR2 SVGEGT come from the germline V gene. This chain's CDR3 is CASSYSSGASGGDKETQYF. CDR3 DNA sequence: TGTGCCAGCAGTTACTCGAGCGGGGCTAGCGGGGGCGATAAGGAGACCCAGTACTTC.

V usage is TRBV4-1 and J usage is TRBJ1-1, with D uncertain. V lost 1 base and J lost 7, with 7 bases in between. The CDR3 has 12 residues. The germline V gene has CDR1 MGHRA and CDR2 YSYEKL. The CDR3 sequence is CASSQGVYEAFF. DNA of the CDR3: TGCGCCAGCAGCCAAGGGGTCTATGAAGCTTTCTTT.

The table lists this clonotype with a few counts. This chain links TRBV4-1 with TRBJ2-1; D possibly corresponds to TRBD1 (7 bases). Per the germline V gene, CDR1 is MGHRA and CDR2 is YSYEKL. CDR3 length: 16 residues. Deletions cut 4 bases from V and 10 bases from J, with 23 bases between. CDR3 in amino acids: CASSLDTGTAGGEQFF. DNA for the CDR3: TGCGCCAGCAGCCTAGATACCGGGACAGCGGGCGGGGAGCAGTTCTTC.

This clonotype came up a few times. The chain employs TRBV12-3 or TRBV12-4 and TRBJ1-5, with 7 positions matching TRBD1. There are 19 residues in the CDR3. Unmatched junction bases numbered 14, after V lost 3 bases and J lost 0 bases. The CDR3 spells CASSFTAGRGYYSNQPQHF. CDR3 coding DNA: TGTGCCAGCAGTTTTACAGCGGGCAGGGGGTATTATAGCAATCAGCCCCAGCATTTT.

This clonotype was counted only a few times. V usage is TRBV6-6 and J usage is TRBJ2-4; 12 bases fit TRBD1. The CDR3 is 14 amino acids. CDR1 is MNHNY, CDR2 SVGAGI, per germline (reference sequence). J gave up 16 bases and V 4 bases, and 11 bases lay outside the gene matches. In DNA form, the CDR3 reads TGTGCCAGCAGTTCCGACGGGACAGGGGGCACTAAATACTTC. This sequence encodes CASSSDGTGGTKYF.

This chain links TRBV12-3 or TRBV12-4 with TRBJ2-7; 7 nucleotides match TRBD1. Trimming took 5 bases from V and 6 from J; bases not matched to a gene: 10. The CDR3 sequence is 14 residues long. CDR3 protein: CASSRTQQGFEQYF. The CDR3 nucleotides read TGTGCCAGCAGTAGGACCCAACAGGGGTTCGAGCAGTACTTC.

This chain links TRBV29-1 with TRBJ1-2, with unresolved D. In germline, CDR1 is SQVTM, CDR2 ANQGSEA. The CDR3 length is 10 residues. V was shortened by 4 bases and J by 13 bases, with 13 bases between the two germline ends. CDR3 in DNA: TGCAGCGTTGTGGGGAACGGGCGCACCTTC. It encodes CSVVGNGRTF.

This clonotype was found many times. The chain combines TRBV7-8 with TRBJ1-3; D is unresolved. The CDR3 extends over 15 amino acids. V lost 5 bases, J lost 3 bases, and 14 bases lay in between. Looked up from germline, CDR1 is SGHVS and CDR2 is FQNEAQ. The CDR3 coding sequence is TGTGCCAGCAGCCCGTACACGGGCAGTGGAAACACCATATATTTT. Protein product: CASSPYTGSGNTIYF. The whole variable domain, remainder taken from reference TRBV7-8 and TRBJ1-3, is GAGVSQSPRYKVAKRGQDVALRCDPISGHVSLFWYQQALGQGPEFLTYFQNEAQLDKSGLPSDRFFAERPEGSVSTLKIQRTQQEDSAVYLCASSPYTGSGNTIYFGEGSWLTVV.

The gene calls are TRBV6-6 and TRBJ1-5; 10 nucleotides line up with TRBD1. Germline V gene sequence: CDR1 MNHNY, CDR2 SVGAGI (reference sequence). The junction had 4 bases not matched to a gene; V was cut back by 6 bases and J by 2 bases. The CDR3 extends over 15 amino acids. The CDR3 nucleotides are TGTGCCAGCAGCACCGGGACAGGGGGCAATCAGCCCCAGCATTTT. Protein sequence: CASSTGTGGNQPQHF.

In its sample, this clonotype was seen once. This chain connects TRBV3-1 to TRBJ1-5, with TRBD1 identical over 8 bases. The ends lost 1 base at V and 2 bases at J; junction bases unmatched: 4. Per germline, CDR1 LGHDT and CDR2 YNNKEL (reference sequence). The length of the CDR3 is 16 residues. The CDR3: CASSQGGQGGNQPQHF. The DNA of the CDR3 is TGTGCCAGCAGCCAAGGTGGACAGGGCGGCAATCAGCCCCAGCATTTT.

This clonotype was found a few times. The rearrangement uses TRBV6-6 and TRBJ1-1, with D tentatively TRBD1 (5 bases). V shed 7 bases and J shed 6 bases, with 15 bases lying between them. Germline V gene sequence: CDR1 MNHNY, CDR2 SVGAGI (reference sequence). The CDR3 has 13 residues. The CDR3 reads CASIDGRDAEAFF. CDR3 DNA sequence: TGTGCCAGCATAGACGGCAGGGACGCTGAAGCTTTCTTT.

The chain carries TRBV4-1 and TRBJ1-5; perhaps TRBD1 as D (6 bases). The CDR3 sequence is 17 residues long. V was cut by 4 bases and J by 1 base, with 17 bases left in between. Germline V gene data show CDR1 as MGHRA and CDR2 as YSYEKL. Written as DNA, the CDR3 is TGCGCCAGCAGCCCTTATGGGGGCCTGAGAAGCAATCAGCCCCAGCATTTT. This codes for CASSPYGGLRSNQPQHF.

This clonotype was picked up one time. The chain joins TRBV7-6 to TRBJ1-6; D uncertain. CDR1 and CDR2 (germline): SGHVS, FNYEAQ. Trimming pared 10 bases from V and 10 bases from J, leaving 14 bases between. The CDR3 runs to 12 residues. CDR3 in DNA: TGTGCCAACACCTCGGTGGGATCACCCCTCCACTTT. It translates to CANTSVGSPLHF. The entire variable domain, with the rest obtained from reference TRBV7-6 and TRBJ1-6, is as follows: GAGVSQSPRYKVTKRGQDVALRCDPISGHVSLYWYRQALGQGPEFLTYFNYEAQQDKSGLPNDRFSAERPEGSISTLTIQRTEQRDSAMYRCANTSVGSPLHFGNGTRLTVT.

The rearrangement joins TRBV6-4 to TRBJ1-2; possibly TRBD1 for D (5 bases). The CDR3 is 14 amino acids. V shed 6 bases and J shed 2 bases, with 13 bases lying between them. CDR1 and CDR2 from the germline V gene are MRHNA and SNTAGT. CDR3 nucleotide sequence: TGTGCCAGCAGGGCAGGGTACGGGAACTATGGCTACACCTTC. Encoded protein: CASRAGYGNYGYTF.

This clonotype was recorded a few times. The rearrangement joins TRBV6-5 to TRBJ1-1, with a weak D call TRBD1 (5 bases). The CDR3 spans 11 residues. The V end was cut by 7 bases, the J end by 6 bases, with 9 bases between. Germline-derived CDR1 and CDR2 are MNHEY and SVGAGI. For the CDR3, the DNA is TGTGCCAGCACCGCAGGGCCTGAAGCTTTCTTT. Translated: CASTAGPEAFF.

This clonotype was counted only a few times. The J gene is TRBJ1-2, the V gene TRBV27; the D gene is possibly TRBD1 (5 bases). There are 13 residues in the CDR3. The V and J ends lost 3 bases and 8 bases respectively, with 13 bases between them. Germline-derived CDR1 and CDR2 are MNHEY and SMNVEV (reference sequence). CDR3 protein: CASSFFGDGGYTF. CDR3 nucleotide sequence: TGTGCCAGCAGTTTTTTTGGGGACGGAGGCTACACCTTC.

The gene calls are TRBV27 and TRBJ2-3, with 9 nucleotides matching TRBD1. CDR1 and CDR2 from the germline V gene are MNHEY and SMNVEV (reference sequence). Germline trimming cut 2 bases from V and 3 bases from J; bases unmatched to any gene: 9. This CDR3 has 17 amino acids. The CDR3 DNA reads as TGTGCCAGCAGTTTAGTGGGGACAGGGTTCTCTACAGATACGCAGTATTTT. It codes for CASSLVGTGFSTDTQYF.